The entry below gives a single T cell receptor (beta chain) sequence along with its context. The antigen remains unidentified. Expressed TCRB transcripts got sequenced, as all isolated RNA was reverse transcribed. Produced via immunoSEQ multiplex PCR; TCRdb's table is partial and in-frame only. The sample consists of hundreds of thousands of clones, roughly 13% of them appearing once. Trimming pared 3 bases from V and 5 bases from J, leaving 16 bases between. CDR1 and CDR2 from the germline V gene are GTSNPN and SVGIG (reference sequence). The length of the CDR3 is 14 residues. This entry belongs to a study of beta chain features in type 1 diabetes. Study-wide findings and caveats: There was a moderate but significant shortening of TCRB CDR3s in all four CD4+ subsets of Type 1 diabetes patients.

Sequencing was done on a sample of naive CD4+ T cells from blood. The genes are TRBV30 and TRBJ2-5; D might be TRBD2 (5 bases). This TCR was recovered from a man between 18 and 35 years old with type 1 diabetes. The CDR3 sequence: CAWRRPRVRETQYF. The CDR3 DNA sequence: TGTGCCTGGAGGAGACCGCGGGTGAGGGAGACCCAGTACTTC. Looking up the rest from reference TRBV30 and TRBJ2-5 gives the full variable domain: SQTIHQWPATLVQPVGSPLSLECTVEGTSNPNLYWYRQAAGRGLQLLFYSVGIGQISSEVPQNLSASRPQDRQFILSSKKLLLSDSGFYLCAWRRPRVRETQYFGPGTRLLVL.